The 2 T cell receptor beta chains reported below all come from one sample, sequenced in a study of human T cells and chemical hapten exposure. TCRdb re-called the RACE reads with MiXCR, one entry per CDR3 protein. The sample holds 100,000 or so distinct CDR3 sequences, under 35% seen once. The time point denotes: patch test 3, about 24 weeks after DPC sensitization. The treatment was: therapeutic diphenylcyclopropenone sensitization with weekly scalp DPC. The specimen comprised whole blood, sampled in connection with sensitization to the hapten diphenylcyclopropenone (DPC). The receptors come from a man aged 40-55 years with alopecia areata. Some clones in this sample may be carry-over from other donors' samples.

This rearrangement joins TRBV6-5 to TRBJ2-3; D gene unclear. Between the trimmed V and J ends, which lost 4 bases and 7 bases, there was a span of 6 bases. This CDR3 is built from 11 residues. Germline V gene sequence: CDR1 MNHEY, CDR2 SVGAGI. CDR3 nucleotides: TGTGCCAGCAGTTTAGGGAATACGCAGTATTTT. It specifies CASSLGNTQYF.

This clonotype was seen a few times. The J gene is TRBJ1-5, the V gene TRBV6-2 or TRBV6-3, with D possibly TRBD1 on 5 matching bases. Germline V gene data show CDR1 as MNHEY and CDR2 as SVGEGT. The CDR3 contains 13 residues. Trimming left V 7 bases short and J 4 bases short, with 11 bases between. CDR3 in DNA: TGTGCCAGCACAGACAGCCTTAATCAGCCCCAGCATTTT. Its protein is CASTDSLNQPQHF.